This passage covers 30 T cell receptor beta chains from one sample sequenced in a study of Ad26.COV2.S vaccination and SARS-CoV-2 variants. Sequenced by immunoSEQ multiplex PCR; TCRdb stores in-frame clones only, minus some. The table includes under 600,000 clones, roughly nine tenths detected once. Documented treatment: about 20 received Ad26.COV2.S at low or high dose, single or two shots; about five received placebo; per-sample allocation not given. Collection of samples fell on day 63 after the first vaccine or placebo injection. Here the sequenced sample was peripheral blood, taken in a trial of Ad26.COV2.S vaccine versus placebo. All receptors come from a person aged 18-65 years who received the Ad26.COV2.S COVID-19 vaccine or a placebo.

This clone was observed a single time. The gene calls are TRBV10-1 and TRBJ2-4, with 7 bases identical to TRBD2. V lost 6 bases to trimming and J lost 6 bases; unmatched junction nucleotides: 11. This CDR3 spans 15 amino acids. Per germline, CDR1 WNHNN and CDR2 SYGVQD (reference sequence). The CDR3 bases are TGCGCCAGCAGCGATTCCTTTAGCGGGCGAAACATTCAGTACTTC. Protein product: CASSDSFSGRNIQYF.

CDR3 in amino acids: CAISEWAGLMDTEAFF. The DNA for the CDR3 is TGTGCCATCAGTGAGTGGGCAGGGCTCATGGACACTGAAGCTTTCTTT. This chain joins TRBV10-3 and TRBJ1-1; possibly TRBD1 for D (5 bases). Germline V gives CDR1 ENHRY, CDR2 SYGVKD. Trimming left V 1 base short and J 3 bases short, with 15 bases between. The CDR3 totals 16 residues.

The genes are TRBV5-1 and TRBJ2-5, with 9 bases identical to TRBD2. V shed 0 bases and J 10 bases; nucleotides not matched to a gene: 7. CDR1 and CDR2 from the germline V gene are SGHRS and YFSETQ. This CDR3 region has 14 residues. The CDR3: CASSLVAGEVDQYF. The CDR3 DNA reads TGCGCCAGCAGCTTGGTAGCGGGAGAAGTGGACCAGTACTTC.

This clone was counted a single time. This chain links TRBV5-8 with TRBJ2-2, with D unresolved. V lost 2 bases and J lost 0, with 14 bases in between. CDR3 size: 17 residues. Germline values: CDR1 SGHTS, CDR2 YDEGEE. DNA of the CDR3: TGTGCCAGCAGCTTCGTTTTCTACAGCGCGAACACCGGGGAGCTGTTTTTT. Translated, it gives CASSFVFYSANTGELFF.

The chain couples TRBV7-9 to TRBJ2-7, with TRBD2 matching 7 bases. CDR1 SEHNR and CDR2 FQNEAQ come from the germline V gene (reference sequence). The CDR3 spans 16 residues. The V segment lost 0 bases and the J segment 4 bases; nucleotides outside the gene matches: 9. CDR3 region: CASSLASSGNPYEQYF. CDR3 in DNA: TGTGCCAGCAGCTTAGCCTCCAGCGGGAATCCTTACGAGCAGTACTTC.

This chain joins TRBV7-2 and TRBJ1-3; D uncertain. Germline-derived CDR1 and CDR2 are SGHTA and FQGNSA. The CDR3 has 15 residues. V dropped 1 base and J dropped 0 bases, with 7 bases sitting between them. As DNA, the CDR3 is TGTGCCAGCAGCTTAGGGCAAACCTCTGGAAACACCATATATTTT. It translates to CASSLGQTSGNTIYF.

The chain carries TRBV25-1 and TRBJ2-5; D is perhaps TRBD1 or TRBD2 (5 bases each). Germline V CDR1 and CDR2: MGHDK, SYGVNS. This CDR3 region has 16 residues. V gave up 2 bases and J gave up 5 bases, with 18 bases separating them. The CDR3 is CASSEDQGRPEETQYF. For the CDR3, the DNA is TGTGCCAGCAGTGAAGATCAGGGACGGCCCGAGGAGACCCAGTACTTC.

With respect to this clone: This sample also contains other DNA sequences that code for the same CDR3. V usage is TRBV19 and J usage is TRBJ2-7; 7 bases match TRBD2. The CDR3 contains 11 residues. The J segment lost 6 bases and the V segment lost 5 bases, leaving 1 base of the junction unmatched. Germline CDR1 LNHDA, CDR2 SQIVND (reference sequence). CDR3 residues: CASSPGGEQYF. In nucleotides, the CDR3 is TGTGCCAGTAGTCCGGGGGGCGAGCAGTACTTC.

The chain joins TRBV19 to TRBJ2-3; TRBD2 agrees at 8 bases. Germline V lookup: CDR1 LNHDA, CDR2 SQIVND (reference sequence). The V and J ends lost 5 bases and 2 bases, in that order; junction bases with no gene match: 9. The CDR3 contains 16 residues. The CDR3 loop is CASSENSGTNTDTQYF. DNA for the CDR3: TGTGCCAGTAGTGAAAATAGCGGGACGAACACAGATACGCAGTATTTT.

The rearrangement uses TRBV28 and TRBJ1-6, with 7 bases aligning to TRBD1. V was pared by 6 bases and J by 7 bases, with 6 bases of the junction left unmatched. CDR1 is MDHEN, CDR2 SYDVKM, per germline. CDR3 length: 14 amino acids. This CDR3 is CASSPGQKNSPLHF. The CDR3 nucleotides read TGTGCCAGCAGCCCGGGACAGAAGAATTCACCCCTCCACTTT. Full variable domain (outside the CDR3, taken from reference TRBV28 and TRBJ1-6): DVKVTQSSRYLVKRTGEKVFLECVQDMDHENMFWYRQDPGLGLRLIYFSYDVKMKEKGDIPEGYSVSREKKERFSLILESASTNQTSMYLCASSPGQKNSPLHFGNGTRLTVT.

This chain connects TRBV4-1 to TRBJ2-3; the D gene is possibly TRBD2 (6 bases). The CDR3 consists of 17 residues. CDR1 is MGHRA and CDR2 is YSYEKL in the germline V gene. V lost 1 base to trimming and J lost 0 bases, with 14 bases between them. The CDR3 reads CASSQVRVGTSTDTQYF. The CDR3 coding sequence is TGCGCCAGCAGCCAAGTCCGAGTGGGGACTAGCACAGATACGCAGTATTTT.

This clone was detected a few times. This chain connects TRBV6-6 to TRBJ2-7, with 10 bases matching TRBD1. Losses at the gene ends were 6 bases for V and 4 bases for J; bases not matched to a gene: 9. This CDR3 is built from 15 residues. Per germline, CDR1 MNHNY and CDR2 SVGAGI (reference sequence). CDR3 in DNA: TGTGCCAGCAGCCCGGGACAGGGGAGAGGATACGAGCAGTACTTC. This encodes CASSPGQGRGYEQYF.

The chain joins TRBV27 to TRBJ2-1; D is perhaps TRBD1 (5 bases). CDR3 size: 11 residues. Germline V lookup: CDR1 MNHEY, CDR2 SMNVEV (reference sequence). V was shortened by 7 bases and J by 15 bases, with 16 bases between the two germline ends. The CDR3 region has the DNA TGTGCCAGCAATGACCAGGGCGCCCTGTTCTTC. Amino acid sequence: CASNDQGALFF.

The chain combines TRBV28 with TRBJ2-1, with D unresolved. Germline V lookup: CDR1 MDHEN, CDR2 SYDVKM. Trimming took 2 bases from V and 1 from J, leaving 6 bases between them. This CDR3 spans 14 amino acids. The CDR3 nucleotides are TGTGCCAGCAGTTTAGGCAGGTCCTACAATGAGCAGTTCTTC. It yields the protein CASSLGRSYNEQFF.

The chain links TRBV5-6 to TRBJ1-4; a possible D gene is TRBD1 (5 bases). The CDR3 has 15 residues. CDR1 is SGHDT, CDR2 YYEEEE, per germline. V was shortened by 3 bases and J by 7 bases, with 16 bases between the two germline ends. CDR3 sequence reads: CASSSTGQGSEKLFF. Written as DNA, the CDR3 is TGTGCCAGCAGCTCAACCGGGCAGGGCAGTGAAAAACTGTTTTTT.

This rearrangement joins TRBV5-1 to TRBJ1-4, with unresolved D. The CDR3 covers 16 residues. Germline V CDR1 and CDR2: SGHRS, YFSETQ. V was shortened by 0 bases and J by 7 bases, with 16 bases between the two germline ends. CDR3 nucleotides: TGCGCCAGCAGCTTGGCCCCTCTAGGTCTCAGTGAAAAACTGTTTTTT. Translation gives CASSLAPLGLSEKLFF.

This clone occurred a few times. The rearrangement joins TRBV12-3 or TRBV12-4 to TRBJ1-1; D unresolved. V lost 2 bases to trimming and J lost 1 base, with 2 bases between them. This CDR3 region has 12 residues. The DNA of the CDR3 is TGTGCCAGCAGTTTACAGAACACTGAAGCTTTCTTT. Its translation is CASSLQNTEAFF.

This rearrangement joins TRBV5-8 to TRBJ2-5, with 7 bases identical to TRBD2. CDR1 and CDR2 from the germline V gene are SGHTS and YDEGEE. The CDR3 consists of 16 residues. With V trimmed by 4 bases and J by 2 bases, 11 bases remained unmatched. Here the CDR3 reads CASSRRDSGEQETQYF. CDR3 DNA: TGTGCCAGCAGCAGGCGAGACAGCGGGGAACAAGAGACCCAGTACTTC.

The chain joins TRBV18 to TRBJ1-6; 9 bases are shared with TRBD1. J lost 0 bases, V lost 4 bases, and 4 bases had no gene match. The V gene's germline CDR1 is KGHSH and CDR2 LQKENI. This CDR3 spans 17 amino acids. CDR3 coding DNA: TGTGCCAGCTCACACGGGACAGGGAGCTCCTATAATTCACCCCTCCACTTT. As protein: CASSHGTGSSYNSPLHF.

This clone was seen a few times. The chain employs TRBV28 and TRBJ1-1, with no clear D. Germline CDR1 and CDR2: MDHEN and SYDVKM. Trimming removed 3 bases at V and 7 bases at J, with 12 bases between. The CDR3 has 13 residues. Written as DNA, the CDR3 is TGTGCCAGCAGTTTTTCCCCCCTTAATGAAGCTTTCTTT. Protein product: CASSFSPLNEAFF.

The CDR3 region has the DNA TGTGCCAGCAGCGTTGACCAGGGGGCGGTTGGCTACACCTTC. Encoded protein: CASSVDQGAVGYTF. The gene calls are TRBV9 and TRBJ1-2; TRBD1 matches at 8 bases. CDR1 is SGDLS, CDR2 YYNGEE, per germline. This CDR3 has 14 residues. Unmatched junction bases numbered 7, after V lost 2 bases and J lost 7 bases.

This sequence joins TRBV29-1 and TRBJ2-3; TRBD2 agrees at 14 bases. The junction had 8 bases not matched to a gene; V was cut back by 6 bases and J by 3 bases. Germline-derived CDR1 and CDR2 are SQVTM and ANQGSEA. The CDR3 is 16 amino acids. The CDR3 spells CSVGSRTSGRTDTQYF. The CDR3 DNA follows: TGCAGCGTAGGAAGTCGGACTAGCGGGAGGACAGATACGCAGTATTTT.

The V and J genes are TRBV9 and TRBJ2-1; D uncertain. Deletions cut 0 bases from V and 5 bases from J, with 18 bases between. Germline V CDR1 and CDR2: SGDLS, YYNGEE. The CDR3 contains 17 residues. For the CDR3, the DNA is TGTGCCAGCAGCGTAGGGGTAACTCAAATCATAGACAATGAGCAGTTCTTC. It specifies CASSVGVTQIIDNEQFF.

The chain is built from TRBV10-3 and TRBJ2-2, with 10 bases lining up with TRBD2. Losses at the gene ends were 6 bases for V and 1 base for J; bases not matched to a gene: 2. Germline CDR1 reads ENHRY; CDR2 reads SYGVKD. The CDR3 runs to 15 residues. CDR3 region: CAISEREGNTGELFF. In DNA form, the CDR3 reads TGTGCCATCAGCGAGCGGGAGGGGAACACCGGGGAGCTGTTTTTT.

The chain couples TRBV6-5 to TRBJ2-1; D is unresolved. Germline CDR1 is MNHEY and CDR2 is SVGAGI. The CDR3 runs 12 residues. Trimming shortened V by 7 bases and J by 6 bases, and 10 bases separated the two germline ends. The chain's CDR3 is CASISRVNEQFF. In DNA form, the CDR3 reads TGTGCCAGCATATCCAGAGTCAATGAGCAGTTCTTC.

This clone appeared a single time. DNA of the CDR3: TGTGCCAGCAGTGAAGCCGGGACAGGCCGCAATCAGCCCCAGCATTTT. The encoded protein is CASSEAGTGRNQPQHF. This rearrangement joins TRBV25-1 to TRBJ1-5; 8 bases agree with TRBD1. Looked up from germline, CDR1 is MGHDK and CDR2 is SYGVNS. The CDR3 totals 16 residues. V gave up 2 bases and J gave up 2 bases; unmatched junction bases: 5.

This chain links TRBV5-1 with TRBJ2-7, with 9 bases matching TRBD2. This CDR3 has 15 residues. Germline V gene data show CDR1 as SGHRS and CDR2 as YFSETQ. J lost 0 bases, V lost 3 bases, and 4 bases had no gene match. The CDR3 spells CASSSTSGFSYEQYF. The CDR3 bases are TGCGCCAGCAGCTCAACTAGCGGGTTCTCCTACGAGCAGTACTTC.

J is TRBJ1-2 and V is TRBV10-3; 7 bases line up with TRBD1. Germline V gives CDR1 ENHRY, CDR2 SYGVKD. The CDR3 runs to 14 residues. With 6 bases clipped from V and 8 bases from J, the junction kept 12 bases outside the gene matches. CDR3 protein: CAIRAAGSGGGYTF. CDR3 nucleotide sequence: TGTGCCATCAGGGCCGCGGGATCAGGGGGAGGCTACACCTTC.

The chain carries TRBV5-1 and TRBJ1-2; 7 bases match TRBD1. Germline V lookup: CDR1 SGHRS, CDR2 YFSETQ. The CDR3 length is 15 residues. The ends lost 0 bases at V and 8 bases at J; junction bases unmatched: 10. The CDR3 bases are TGCGCCAGCAGCTTGGGGGTCAGGGGGTCGGACGGCTACACCTTC. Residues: CASSLGVRGSDGYTF.

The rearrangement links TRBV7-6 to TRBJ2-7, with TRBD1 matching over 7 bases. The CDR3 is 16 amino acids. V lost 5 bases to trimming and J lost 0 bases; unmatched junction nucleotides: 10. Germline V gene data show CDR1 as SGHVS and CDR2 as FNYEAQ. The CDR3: CASSPRAGTASYEQYF. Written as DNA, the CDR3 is TGTGCCAGCAGCCCTAGGGCCGGGACAGCCTCCTACGAGCAGTACTTC.